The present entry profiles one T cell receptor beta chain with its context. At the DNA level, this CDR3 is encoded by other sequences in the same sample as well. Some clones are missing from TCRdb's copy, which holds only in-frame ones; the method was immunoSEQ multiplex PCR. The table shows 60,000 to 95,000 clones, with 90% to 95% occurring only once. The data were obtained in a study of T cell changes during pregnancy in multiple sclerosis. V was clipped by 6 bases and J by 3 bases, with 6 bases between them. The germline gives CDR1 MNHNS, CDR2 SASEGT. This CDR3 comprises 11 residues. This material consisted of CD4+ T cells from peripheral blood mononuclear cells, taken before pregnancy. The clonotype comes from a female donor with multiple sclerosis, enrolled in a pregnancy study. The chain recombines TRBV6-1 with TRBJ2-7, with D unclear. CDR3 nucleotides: TGTGCCAGCAGGCGAGACTACGAGCAGTACTTC. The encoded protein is CASRRDYEQYF.